This T cell receptor (beta chain) was identified during a study of cytomegalovirus exposure and HLA in healthy donors. General study results and limits: Cytomegalovirus status was reportedly diagnosed by the classifier with high specificity and sensitivity.

This CDR3 region has 16 residues. V was pared by 0 bases and J by 0 bases, with 4 bases of the junction left unmatched. CDR1 and CDR2 from the germline V gene are MGHRA and YSYEKL. PCR involved 60 Vbeta and 13 Jbeta primers. Sequenced by immunoSEQ multiplex PCR; TCRdb stores in-frame clones only, minus some. Of 72,000 or so clones in the sample, around 78% were seen once. A word on this clone: Its specificity is unknown.

The chain has TRBV4-1 and TRBJ2-5; 7 nucleotides line up with TRBD1. Specimen: PBMCs. This sequence originates from a man in his late teens or twenties in good health and CMV-seropositive. Written as DNA, the CDR3 is TGCGCCAGCAGCCAAGACGAGACAGGGTACCAAGAGACCCAGTACTTC. This translates into CASSQDETGYQETQYF.